These T cell receptor beta chains were read from a single sample in a study of blood T cell repertoires in COVID-19. The assay was immunoSEQ multiplex PCR, and TCRdb's table has in-frame clones only and misses some. The table lists 110,000 to 150,000 clones, less than 85% of them singletons. The sample consisted of peripheral blood. These receptors all stem from a human donor in a cohort sampled during active COVID-19. The CDR3 runs from the conserved cysteine through the conserved F or W. The order of the fields is D gene, V gene, J gene, clone size, CDR3 DNA, CDR3 protein. The D gene is left open where the match is weak. Size is stated for part of the rows, as once, few or many counts, or as a class when the clone is expanded.

D: TRBD1
V: TRBV19
J: TRBJ1-2
size: once
DNA: TGTGCCAGTAGTATGCGGGACAGCTATGGCTACACCTTC
CDR3: CASSMRDSYGYTF

D: .
V: TRBV24-1
J: TRBJ2-6
size: .
DNA: TGTGCCACCAGCGGAGGGGCTGGGGCCAACGTCCTGACTTTC
CDR3: CATSGGAGANVLTF

D: .
V: TRBV7-3
J: TRBJ1-6
size: many
DNA: TGTGCCAGCAGCCCGACAACATACCCTAATTCACCCCTCCACTTT
CDR3: CASSPTTYPNSPLHF

D: .
V: TRBV9
J: TRBJ1-2
size: .
DNA: TGTGCCAGCAGCGTAGCTGAAGGGGATGGCTACACCTTC
CDR3: CASSVAEGDGYTF

D: TRBD2
V: TRBV5-1
J: TRBJ2-7
size: .
DNA: TGCGCCAGCAGCTTGGGCGGCGGGGGGTCCTACGAGCAGTACTTC
CDR3: CASSLGGGGSYEQYF

D: .
V: TRBV5-1
J: TRBJ2-1
size: .
DNA: TGCGCCAGTTCAACAGGGGGGGCTTTCAATGAGCAGTTCTTC
CDR3: CASSTGGAFNEQFF

D: .
V: TRBV9
J: TRBJ2-1
size: once
DNA: TGTGCCAGCAGCGTCGACAGCAACAATGAGCAGTTCTTC
CDR3: CASSVDSNNEQFF

D: .
V: TRBV9
J: TRBJ1-1
size: .
DNA: TGTGCCAGCAGCGTAGAACAGGTGGGCACTGAAGCTTTCTTT
CDR3: CASSVEQVGTEAFF

D: .
V: TRBV7-2
J: TRBJ2-1
size: once
DNA: TGTGCCAGCAGCTTGAGCGGGCCTTGGGAGTTCTTC
CDR3: CASSLSGPWEFF

D: TRBD2
V: TRBV7-2
J: TRBJ2-7
size: .
DNA: TGTGCCAGCAGCTTAGCGGCTAGCGGGGGGGTGGGCGAGCAGTACTTC
CDR3: CASSLAASGGVGEQYF

D: .
V: TRBV3-1/TRBV3-2
J: TRBJ1-5
size: few
DNA: TGTGCCAGCAGCCCACAAGCCGGGGTTCAGCCCCAGCATTTT
CDR3: CASSPQAGVQPQHF

D: TRBD1
V: TRBV5-1
J: TRBJ2-6
size: .
DNA: TGCGCCAGCAGCTTGGAAGGGACAGCGACCTCTGGGGCCAACGTCCTGACTTTC
CDR3: CASSLEGTATSGANVLTF

D: TRBD1
V: TRBV9
J: TRBJ1-2
size: .
DNA: TGTGCCAGCAGCCCCCCGGACAGGGGTGACCCGGGCTACACCTTC
CDR3: CASSPPDRGDPGYTF